This T cell receptor beta chain was sequenced in a study of blood T cell repertoires in COVID-19. How the authors handled the data: Nucleated cell number was recorded as an estimate derived from reference gene primer amplification. Profiling relied on immunoSEQ multiplex PCR, and the TCRdb table lists in-frame clones only, not all of them. The V and J calls and clone size come from that table; D and trimming were worked out from the DNA. The sample yields 150,000 to 200,000 clones, roughly 85% seen once. CDR1 MNHEY and CDR2 SVGAGI come from the germline V gene. The CDR3 extends over 14 amino acids. The V gene end was trimmed by 5 bases and the J gene end by 6 bases; junction bases not matched to a gene: 8. This clone occurred once.

This sequence joins TRBV6-5 and TRBJ2-7; TRBD1 aligns across 9 bases. The source material was peripheral blood. This receptor was identified in a man aged 55 to 70 with acute or convalescent COVID-19. This CDR3 is CASSLQGASSEQYF. CDR3 nucleotides: TGTGCCAGCAGTCTACAGGGGGCGAGCAGCGAGCAGTACTTC.